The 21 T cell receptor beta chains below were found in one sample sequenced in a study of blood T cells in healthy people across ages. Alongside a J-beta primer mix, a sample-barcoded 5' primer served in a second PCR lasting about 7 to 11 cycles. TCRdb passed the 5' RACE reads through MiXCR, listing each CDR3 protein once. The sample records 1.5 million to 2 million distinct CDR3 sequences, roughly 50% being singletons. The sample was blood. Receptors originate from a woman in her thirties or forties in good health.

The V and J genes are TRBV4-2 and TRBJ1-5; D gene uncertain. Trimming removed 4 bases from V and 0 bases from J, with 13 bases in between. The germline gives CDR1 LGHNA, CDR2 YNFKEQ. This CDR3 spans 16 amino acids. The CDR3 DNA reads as TGTGCCAGCAGCCCTGCTGCGGGCGGTAGCAATCAGCCCCAGCATTTT. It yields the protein CASSPAAGGSNQPQHF.

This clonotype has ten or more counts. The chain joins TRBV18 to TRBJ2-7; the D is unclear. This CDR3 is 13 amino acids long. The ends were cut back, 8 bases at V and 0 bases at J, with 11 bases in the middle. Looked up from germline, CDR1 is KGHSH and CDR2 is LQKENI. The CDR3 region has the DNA TGTGCCAGCAGTCCCCTGTCCTCCTACGAGCAGTACTTC. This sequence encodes CASSPLSSYEQYF.

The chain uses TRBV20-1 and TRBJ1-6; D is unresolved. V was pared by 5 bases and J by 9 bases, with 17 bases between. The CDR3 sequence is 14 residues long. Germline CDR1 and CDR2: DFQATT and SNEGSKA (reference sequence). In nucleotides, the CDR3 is TGCAGTGCTGCCACCTCCTATGGTGGTTCACCCCTCCACTTT. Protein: CSAATSYGGSPLHF.

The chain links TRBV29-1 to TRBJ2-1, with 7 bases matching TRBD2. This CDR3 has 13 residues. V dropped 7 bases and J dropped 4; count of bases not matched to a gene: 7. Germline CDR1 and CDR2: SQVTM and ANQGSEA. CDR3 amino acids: CSAGPAGYNEQFF. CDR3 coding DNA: TGCAGCGCGGGACCAGCGGGATACAATGAGCAGTTCTTC.

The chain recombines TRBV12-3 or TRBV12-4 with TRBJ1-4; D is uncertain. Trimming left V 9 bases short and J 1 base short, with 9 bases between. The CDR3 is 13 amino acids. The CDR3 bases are TGTGCCAGTTATGACGGAACTAATGAAAAACTGTTTTTT. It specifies CASYDGTNEKLFF.

As DNA, the CDR3 is TGTGCCAGCAGTTACACTCCTAACTATGGCTACACCTTC. Protein: CASSYTPNYGYTF. This chain joins TRBV6-2 or TRBV6-3 and TRBJ1-2; D not resolved. Looked up from germline, CDR1 is MNHEY and CDR2 is SVGEGT. Trimming pared 2 bases from V and 0 bases from J, leaving 4 bases between. CDR3 length: 13 amino acids.

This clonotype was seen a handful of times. The CDR3 DNA is TGTGCCAGCGCGCGAAACAGCTACAATGAGCAGTTCTTC. It yields the protein CASARNSYNEQFF. J is TRBJ2-1 and V is TRBV7-2; D is unclear. The germline V gene has CDR1 SGHTA and CDR2 FQGNSA. The ends were cut back, 8 bases at V and 3 bases at J, with 11 bases in the middle. The CDR3 spans 13 residues.

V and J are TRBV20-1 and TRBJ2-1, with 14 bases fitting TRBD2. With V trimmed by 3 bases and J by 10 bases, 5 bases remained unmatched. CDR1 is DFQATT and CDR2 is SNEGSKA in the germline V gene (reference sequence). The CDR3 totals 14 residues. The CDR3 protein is CSASGTSGGREQFF. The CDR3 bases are TGCAGTGCTAGCGGGACTAGCGGGGGCCGGGAGCAGTTCTTC.

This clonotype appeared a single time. The CDR3 protein is CASSSPLVSGELFF. The CDR3 DNA is TGTGCCAGCAGTTCCCCACTAGTCTCCGGGGAGCTGTTTTTT. V is TRBV28 and J is TRBJ2-2; weak D call: TRBD2 (5 bases). Germline CDR1 reads MDHEN; CDR2 reads SYDVKM. The CDR3 is 14 residues long. Trimming left V 4 bases short and J 6 bases short, with 12 bases between.

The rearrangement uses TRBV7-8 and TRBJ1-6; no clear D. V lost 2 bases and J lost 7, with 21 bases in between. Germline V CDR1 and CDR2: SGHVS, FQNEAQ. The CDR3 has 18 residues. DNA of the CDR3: TGTGCCAGCAGCTTAAAAATTCCCTCGGCGGGTAGCAATTCACCCCTCCACTTT. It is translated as CASSLKIPSAGSNSPLHF.

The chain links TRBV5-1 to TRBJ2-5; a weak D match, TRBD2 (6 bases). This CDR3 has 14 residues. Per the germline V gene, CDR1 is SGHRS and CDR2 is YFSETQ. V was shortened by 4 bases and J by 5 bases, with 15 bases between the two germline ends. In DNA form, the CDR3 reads TGCGCCAGCAGCCAGACTAGAGGTGGGGAGACCCAGTACTTC. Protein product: CASSQTRGGETQYF.

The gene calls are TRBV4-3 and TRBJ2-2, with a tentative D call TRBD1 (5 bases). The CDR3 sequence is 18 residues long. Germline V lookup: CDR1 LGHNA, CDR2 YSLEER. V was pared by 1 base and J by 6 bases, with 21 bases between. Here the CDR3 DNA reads TGCGCCAGCAGCCAAGCCACCTCCTCCAGGGATAAATCCGGGGAGCTGTTTTTT. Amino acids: CASSQATSSRDKSGELFF.

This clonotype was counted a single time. The CDR3 spells CSVRGQGGSSRHF. The CDR3, as DNA: TGCAGTGTCAGGGGGCAGGGGGGTAGTTCCCGGCATTTT. The rearrangement links TRBV20-1 to TRBJ1-5; 8 bases fit TRBD1. In germline, CDR1 is DFQATT, CDR2 SNEGSKA (reference sequence). J gave up 15 bases and V 7 bases, and 17 bases lay outside the gene matches. The CDR3 consists of 13 residues.

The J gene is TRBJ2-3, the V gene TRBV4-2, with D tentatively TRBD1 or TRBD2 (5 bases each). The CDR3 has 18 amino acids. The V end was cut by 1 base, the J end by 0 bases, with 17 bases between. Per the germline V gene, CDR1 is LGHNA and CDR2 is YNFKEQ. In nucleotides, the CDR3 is TGTGCCAGCAGCCAAGGGGGCCGGGGAGTCCTCAGCACAGATACGCAGTATTTT. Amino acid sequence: CASSQGGRGVLSTDTQYF.

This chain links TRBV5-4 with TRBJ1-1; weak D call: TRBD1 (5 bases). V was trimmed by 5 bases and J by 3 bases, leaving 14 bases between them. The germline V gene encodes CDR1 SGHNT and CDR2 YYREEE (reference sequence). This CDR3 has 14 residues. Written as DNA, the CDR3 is TGTGCCAGCAGTCCGCTACGAGGGGACACTGAAGCTTTCTTT. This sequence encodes CASSPLRGDTEAFF.

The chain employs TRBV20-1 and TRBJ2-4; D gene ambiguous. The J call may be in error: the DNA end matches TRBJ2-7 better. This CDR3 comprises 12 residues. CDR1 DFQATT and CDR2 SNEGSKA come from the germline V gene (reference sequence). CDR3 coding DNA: TGCAGTGCTCATGAAGGCCGCTACGAGCAGTACTTC. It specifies CSAHEGRYEQYF.

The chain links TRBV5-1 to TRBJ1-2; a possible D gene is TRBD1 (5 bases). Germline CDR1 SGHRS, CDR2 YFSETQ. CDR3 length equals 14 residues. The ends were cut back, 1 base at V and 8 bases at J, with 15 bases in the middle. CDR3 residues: CASSLQGKWEGYTF. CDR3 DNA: TGCGCCAGCAGCTTGCAGGGAAAGTGGGAGGGCTACACCTTC.

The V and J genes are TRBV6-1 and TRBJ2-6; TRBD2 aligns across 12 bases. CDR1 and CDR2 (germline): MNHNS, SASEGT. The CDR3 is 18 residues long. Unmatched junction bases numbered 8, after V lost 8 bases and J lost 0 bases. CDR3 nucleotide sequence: TGTGCCAGCCGTAATCTAGCGGGGGGGTCCTCTGGGGCCAACGTCCTGACTTTC. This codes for CASRNLAGGSSGANVLTF.

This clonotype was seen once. The CDR3 spells CSVNSWDEGGYGYTF. The CDR3 DNA is TGCAGCGTGAACTCTTGGGACGAAGGCGGCTATGGCTACACCTTC. The J gene is TRBJ1-2, the V gene TRBV29-1, with D possibly being TRBD1 (5 bases). The CDR3 extends over 15 amino acids. CDR1 SQVTM and CDR2 ANQGSEA come from the germline V gene. V was pared by 6 bases and J by 4 bases, with 21 bases between.

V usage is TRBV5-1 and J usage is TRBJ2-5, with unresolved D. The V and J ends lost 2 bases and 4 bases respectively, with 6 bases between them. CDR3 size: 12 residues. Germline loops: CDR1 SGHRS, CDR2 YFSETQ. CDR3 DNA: TGCGCCAGCAGCTTTGCCCTAGAGACCCAGTACTTC. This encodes CASSFALETQYF.

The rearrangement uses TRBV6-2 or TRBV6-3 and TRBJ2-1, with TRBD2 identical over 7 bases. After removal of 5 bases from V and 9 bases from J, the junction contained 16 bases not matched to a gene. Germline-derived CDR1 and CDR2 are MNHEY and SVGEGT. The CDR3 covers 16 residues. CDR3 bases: TGTGCCAGCAGTCCTCGGGGGGAGATGAAATATGCTGAGCAGTTCTTC. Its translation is CASSPRGEMKYAEQFF.